These 29 T cell receptor beta chains were sequenced from one sample in a study of synovial regulatory T cells in juvenile arthritis. Sequencing used immunoSEQ multiplex PCR; TCRdb keeps in-frame clones, though not all of them. The listing contains 9,000 to 10,000 clones. What was sequenced was Treg cells from blood. Subset in this sample: remaining (HLA-DR-negative) circulating blood Treg cells. The source of these receptors is a donor younger than 30 with juvenile idiopathic arthritis.

The gene calls are TRBV5-6 and TRBJ2-7; absent DNA, TCRdb's TRBD2 call cannot be checked. Germline lookup yields CDR1 SGHDT and CDR2 YYEEEE. The CDR3 is made up of 16 amino acids. No DNA is listed. This CDR3 is CASGARLAGFSHEQYF.

The genes are TRBV13 and TRBJ2-7; there is no DNA to check the TCRdb D call of TRBD2. The CDR3 sequence is 15 residues long. The nucleotide record is missing. The germline V gene has CDR1 PRHDT and CDR2 FYEKMQ (reference sequence). CDR3 residues: CASSLALGWEYEQYF.

V and J are TRBV2 and TRBJ1-1. The CDR3 loop spans 15 amino acids. No DNA is listed. CDR1 is SNHLY and CDR2 is FYNNEI in the germline V gene. CDR3 sequence reads: CASRQGGGMNTEAFF.

The V gene is TRBV6-6, the J gene TRBJ2-7; TCRdb proposes TRBD2, but this gene call is untestable without DNA. The CDR3 is made up of 13 amino acids. The record lacks a DNA sequence. Germline CDR1 MNHNY, CDR2 SVGAGI (reference sequence). CDR3 sequence reads: CASAASGLDEQYF.

This chain uses TRBV11-2 with TRBJ1-4. This CDR3 comprises 15 residues. Only the protein is on record. Germline values: CDR1 SGHAT, CDR2 FQNNGV. The CDR3 loop is CASSLDSGIGEKLFF.

The gene calls are TRBV6-5 and TRBJ1-1. Germline V lookup: CDR1 MNHEY, CDR2 SVGAGI. CDR3 size: 13 residues. The entry carries no DNA sequence. The CDR3 sequence: CASKRKRTLEAFF.

The chain carries TRBV14 and TRBJ2-2; the D call from TCRdb, TRBD2, cannot be confirmed without DNA. CDR1 SGHDN and CDR2 FVKESK come from the germline V gene. CDR3 size: 14 residues. The protein alone is recorded here. The CDR3 sequence: CASRGTGWTGELFF.

The chain is built from TRBV28 and TRBJ1-2. Germline lookup yields CDR1 MDHEN and CDR2 SYDVKM. This CDR3 is built from 15 residues. No DNA appears here. The CDR3 protein is CASSFNGVGSYGYTF.

The chain couples TRBV2 to TRBJ1-1. CDR3 length: 13 residues. The DNA sequence is not available. Germline CDR1 reads SNHLY; CDR2 reads FYNNEI. The CDR3: CASRGGRRTEAFF.

V is TRBV5-1 and J is TRBJ2-5; TCRdb's D call, TRBD2, is unchecked because there is no DNA. Per the germline V gene, CDR1 is SGHRS and CDR2 is YFSETQ. There are 16 residues in the CDR3. DNA is not recorded here. CDR3 sequence reads: CASSLEVAGGQETQYF.

The chain combines TRBV27 with TRBJ1-4; the D gene TCRdb calls, TRBD1, cannot be checked with no DNA. CDR3 length: 13 amino acids. DNA for this receptor is not on file. Germline CDR1 reads MNHEY; CDR2 reads SMNVEV (reference sequence). CDR3 in amino acids: CASTHRGGEKLFF.

The chain links TRBV6-5 to TRBJ2-1; as DNA is missing, the TRBD2 call by TCRdb cannot be tested. CDR1 MNHEY and CDR2 SVGAGI come from the germline V gene. This CDR3 spans 14 amino acids. No DNA was logged. CDR3 residues: CASSLAGGAREQFF.

The rearrangement links TRBV19 to TRBJ1-4; no DNA is available, so the TRBD1 call from TCRdb remains unchecked. This CDR3 spans 15 amino acids. No DNA is listed. Germline V gives CDR1 LNHDA, CDR2 SQIVND (reference sequence). CDR3 sequence: CASSEAGGNGRKLFF. The full variable domain, its missing parts supplied by reference TRBV19 and TRBJ1-4, is DGGITQSPKYLFRKEGQNVTLSCEQNLNHDAMYWYRQDPGQGLRLIYYSQIVNDFQKGDIAEGYSVSREKKESFPLTVTSAQKNPTAFYLCASSEAGGNGRKLFFGSGTQLSVL.

The chain has TRBV5-1 and TRBJ1-2; TCRdb indicates TRBD1, and absent DNA this call remains unverified. This CDR3 spans 13 amino acids. The entry carries no DNA sequence. Looked up from germline, CDR1 is SGHRS and CDR2 is YFSETQ. CDR3 residues: CASSLGTVYGYTF.

This chain links TRBV27 with TRBJ2-2; the D call of TRBD1 rests on TCRdb alone, since no DNA is present to check it. Germline assignment: CDR1 MNHEY and CDR2 SMNVEV (reference sequence). CDR3 length: 15 amino acids. The DNA is not on file. This chain's CDR3 is CASSLVGVNTGELFF.

The chain uses TRBV29-1 and TRBJ1-2. This CDR3 is 11 amino acids long. No nucleotide data were recorded. The germline gives CDR1 SQVTM, CDR2 ANQGSEA. This CDR3 is CSVSGIYGYTF.

V gene TRBV10-2 combines with J gene TRBJ1-1; there is no DNA to check the TCRdb D call of TRBD1. The CDR3 runs to 13 residues. The DNA is unrecorded. Germline-derived CDR1 and CDR2 are WSHSY and SAAADI. The CDR3 reads CASKGQIFTEAFF.

This chain links TRBV19 with TRBJ1-2. The germline CDR1 and CDR2 sequences are LNHDA and SQIVND (reference sequence). The CDR3 runs to 15 residues. The nucleotide record is missing. This CDR3 is CASSTFLGPYYGYTF.

The genes are TRBV6-1 and TRBJ2-7; with no DNA, the TCRdb D assignment of TRBD1 cannot be verified. This CDR3 is built from 11 residues. The nucleotide record is missing. Germline values: CDR1 MNHNS, CDR2 SASEGT. The CDR3 is CASRDTYEQYF.

This chain joins TRBV19 and TRBJ2-3; TCRdb selects TRBD1, and the lack of DNA leaves this call unchecked. Germline V lookup: CDR1 LNHDA, CDR2 SQIVND (reference sequence). CDR3 length: 14 amino acids. No DNA accompanies this entry. CDR3 protein: CASRQTGTADTQYF.

The V call is TRBV19, the J call TRBJ1-2. The CDR3 covers 11 residues. Only the protein is available. The V gene's germline CDR1 is LNHDA and CDR2 SQIVND (reference sequence). The CDR3 is CASRGDYGYTF.

By frequency, this clone is medium-sized. V is TRBV18 and J is TRBJ1-4. The germline V gene encodes CDR1 KGHSH and CDR2 LQKENI. The CDR3 sequence is 9 residues long. The protein alone is recorded here. The CDR3 protein is CATPEKLFF.

The V call is TRBV6-6, the J call TRBJ1-4; there is no DNA to check the TCRdb D call of TRBD1. The CDR3 runs to 16 residues. No DNA is given. Germline V gene data show CDR1 as MNHNY and CDR2 as SVGAGI (reference sequence). CDR3 protein: CASSRPGQGFSSELFF.

The chain joins TRBV5-1 to TRBJ2-7; TCRdb's assignment of TRBD2 cannot be checked, as there is no DNA. Germline V gene lookup returns CDR1 SGHRS and CDR2 YFSETQ. The CDR3 loop spans 14 amino acids. Only the protein is available. Here the CDR3 reads CASSVSGGFYEQYF.

J is TRBJ2-3 and V is TRBV5-1; TCRdb's D call, TRBD2, is unchecked because there is no DNA. CDR3 length equals 17 residues. No DNA has been recorded. Per germline, CDR1 SGHRS and CDR2 YFSETQ. CDR3 sequence: CASSFLAGGASTDTQYF.

This clone is deemed medium-sized by its frequency. The chain recombines TRBV28 with TRBJ1-3; TCRdb picks TRBD1, but there is no DNA to check that call. Germline lookup yields CDR1 MDHEN and CDR2 SYDVKM. The CDR3 contains 14 residues. No DNA is recorded. This CDR3 reads CASSPGGTGNTIYF.

The chain employs TRBV5-1 and TRBJ1-3; the D call from TCRdb, TRBD1, cannot be confirmed without DNA. CDR1 is SGHRS, CDR2 YFSETQ, per germline. The CDR3 sequence is 15 residues long. A DNA sequence was not provided. CDR3 loop: CASSLGQGPGNTIYF.

CDR3 region: CASSLGPLGNIQYF. The genes are TRBV7-6 and TRBJ2-4. CDR1 and CDR2 (germline): SGHVS, FNYEAQ. The CDR3 has 14 amino acids. This entry has no DNA.

The V call is TRBV7-8, the J call TRBJ1-4. Germline V gene data show CDR1 as SGHVS and CDR2 as FQNEAQ. The length of the CDR3 is 16 residues. The protein alone is recorded here. CDR3 loop: CASSPGPNYVNEKLFF.